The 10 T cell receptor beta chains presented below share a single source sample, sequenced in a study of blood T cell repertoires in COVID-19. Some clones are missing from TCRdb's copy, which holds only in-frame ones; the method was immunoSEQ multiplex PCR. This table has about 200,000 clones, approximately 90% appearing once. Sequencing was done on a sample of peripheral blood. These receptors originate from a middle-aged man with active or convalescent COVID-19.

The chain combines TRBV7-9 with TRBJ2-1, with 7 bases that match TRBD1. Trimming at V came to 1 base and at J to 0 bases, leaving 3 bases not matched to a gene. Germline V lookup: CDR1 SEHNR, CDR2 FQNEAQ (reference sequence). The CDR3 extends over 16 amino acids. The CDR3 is CASSLVAGGSYNEQFF. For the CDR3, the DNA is TGTGCCAGCAGCTTAGTGGCAGGGGGCTCCTACAATGAGCAGTTCTTC.

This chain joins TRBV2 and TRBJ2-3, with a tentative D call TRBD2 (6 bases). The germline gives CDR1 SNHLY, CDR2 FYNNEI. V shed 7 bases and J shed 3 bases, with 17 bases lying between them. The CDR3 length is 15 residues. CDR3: CASTGTLQTTDTQYF. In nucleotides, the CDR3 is TGTGCCAGCACGGGGACTCTACAAACAACAGATACGCAGTATTTT.

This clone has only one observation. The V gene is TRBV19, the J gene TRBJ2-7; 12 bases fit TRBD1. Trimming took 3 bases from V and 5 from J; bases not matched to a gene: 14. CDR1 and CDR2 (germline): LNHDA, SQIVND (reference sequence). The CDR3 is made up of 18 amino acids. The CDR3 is CASSISYYSGQGAHEQYF. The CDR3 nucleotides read TGTGCCAGTAGTATTAGTTATTATTCGGGACAGGGGGCCCACGAGCAGTACTTC.

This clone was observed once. The chain's CDR3 is CASSEDGTGLVTEAFF. CDR3 in DNA: TGTGCCAGCAGTGAAGACGGGACAGGGCTCGTCACTGAAGCTTTCTTT. V gene TRBV2 combines with J gene TRBJ1-1; 9 bases are a match to TRBD1. Germline assignment: CDR1 SNHLY and CDR2 FYNNEI. After removal of 1 base from V and 4 bases from J, the junction contained 7 bases not matched to a gene. This CDR3 contains 16 residues.

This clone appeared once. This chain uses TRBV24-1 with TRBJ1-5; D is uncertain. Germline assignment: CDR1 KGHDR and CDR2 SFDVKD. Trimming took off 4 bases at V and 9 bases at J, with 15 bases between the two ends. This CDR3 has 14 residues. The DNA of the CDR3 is TGTGCCACCAGTGACCCGCGGGTCCCCCGGCCCCAGCATTTT. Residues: CATSDPRVPRPQHF.

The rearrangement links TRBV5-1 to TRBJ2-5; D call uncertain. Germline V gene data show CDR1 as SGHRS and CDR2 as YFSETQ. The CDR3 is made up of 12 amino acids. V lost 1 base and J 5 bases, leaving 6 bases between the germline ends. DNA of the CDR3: TGCGCCAGCAGCTTGTCCTCGGAGACCCAGTACTTC. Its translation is CASSLSSETQYF.

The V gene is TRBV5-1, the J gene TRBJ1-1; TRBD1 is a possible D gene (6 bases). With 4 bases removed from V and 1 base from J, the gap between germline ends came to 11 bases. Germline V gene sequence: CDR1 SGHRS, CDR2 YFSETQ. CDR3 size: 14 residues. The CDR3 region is CASSPGGQNTEAFF. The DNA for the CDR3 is TGCGCCAGCAGCCCGGGGGGCCAGAACACTGAAGCTTTCTTT.

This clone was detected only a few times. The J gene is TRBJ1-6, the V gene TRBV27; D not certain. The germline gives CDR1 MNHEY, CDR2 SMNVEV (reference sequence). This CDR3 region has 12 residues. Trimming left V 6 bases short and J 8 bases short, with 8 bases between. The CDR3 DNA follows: TGTGCCAGCAGGACCGCGGATTCACCCCTCCACTTT. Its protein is CASRTADSPLHF.

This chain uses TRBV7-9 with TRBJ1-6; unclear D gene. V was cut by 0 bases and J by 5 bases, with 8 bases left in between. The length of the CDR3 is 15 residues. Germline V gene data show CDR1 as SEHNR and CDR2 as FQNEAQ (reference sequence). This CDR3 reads CASSLAQTNNSPLHF. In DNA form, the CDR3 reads TGTGCCAGCAGCTTAGCACAGACAAATAATTCACCCCTCCACTTT.

CDR3 nucleotides: TGTGCCAGTAACGAACTAGCGGGGGGCTACAATGAGCAGTTCTTC. Protein sequence: CASNELAGGYNEQFF. The chain carries TRBV19 and TRBJ2-1; 12 bases line up with TRBD2. V gave up 7 bases and J gave up 3 bases; unmatched junction bases: 4. Germline assignment: CDR1 LNHDA and CDR2 SQIVND (reference sequence). The length of the CDR3 is 15 residues.